The sequence of this T cell receptor (beta chain) was determined in a study of neurological immune-mediated disorders. Sorted libraries were made with about 1.1 million CD4+ or CD8+ T cells. This clonotype showed up many times. Antigen specificity is unknown. Study-level findings and limits: CDR3 amino acid sequences found in expanded clones were never shared across subjects, suggesting private repertoires in all groups. HTLV-1-associated myelopathy ranked highest for TCR clonal expansion and multiple sclerosis lowest, beneath healthy controls.

The cDNA was produced through 5'RACE with 10-nucleotide random UMIs. Via MiXCR, TCRdb re-called the 5' RACE reads, giving one row per CDR3 protein. The repertoire consists of fewer than 45,000 distinct CDR3 sequences, with under 6.5% occurring once and the leading ten covering around 0.52%. This CDR3 is 15 amino acids long. V lost 2 bases, J lost 6 bases, and 10 bases stayed unmatched. The germline CDR1 and CDR2 sequences are SGHRS and YFSETQ. The receptor's source is a woman aged 35 to 49 in good health. The chain has TRBV5-1 and TRBJ1-2; 7 positions match TRBD1. Sequenced: CD4+ T cells from blood. CDR3: CASSFRQGGEDGYTF. In DNA form, the CDR3 reads TGCGCCAGCAGCTTTAGACAGGGAGGGGAGGATGGCTACACCTTC. Full variable domain (missing parts from reference TRBV5-1 and TRBJ1-2): KAGVTQTPRYLIKTRGQQVTLSCSPISGHRSVSWYQQTPGQGLQFLFEYFSETQRNKGNFPGRFSGRQFSNSRSEMNVSTLELGDSALYLCASSFRQGGEDGYTFGSGTRLTVV.